What follows are 11 T cell receptor beta chains derived from one specimen sequenced in a study of regulatory T cells in long-lasting Graves disease. HTBI primers from iRepertoire and Arm-PCR of CDR3 regions yielded the TCR beta libraries. Each CDR3 protein gets one entry after TCRdb re-called the multiplex PCR reads with MiXCR. The data contain roughly 400,000 distinct CDR3 sequences, around 21% of them singletons. Time point noted: persistent/refractory GD, antithyroid drugs over 5 years with positive TRAb. PBMC RNA was the source of the TCR library. Sequenced here: peripheral blood mononuclear cells (PBMCs), sampled when the disease was refractory, from a patient treated with antithyroid drugs. These receptors came from a female donor with Graves disease.

This clonotype has ten or more counts. This sequence joins TRBV19 and TRBJ2-2; 9 nucleotides line up with TRBD2. Germline V gene data show CDR1 as LNHDA and CDR2 as SQIVND (reference sequence). The CDR3 totals 16 residues. Germline trimming cut 5 bases from V and 0 bases from J; bases unmatched to any gene: 4. The chain's CDR3 is CASSHIAGANTGELFF. CDR3 bases: TGTGCCAGTAGTCACATAGCGGGAGCGAACACCGGGGAGCTGTTTTTT.

This clonotype was seen many times. The CDR3 region has the DNA TGTGCCAGCAGCGGAAAGAACACTGAAGCTTTCTTT. Protein sequence: CASSGKNTEAFF. The chain carries TRBV6-2 or TRBV6-3 and TRBJ1-1; no reliable D call. The CDR3 is 12 amino acids. Germline V gives CDR1 MNHEY, CDR2 SVGEGT. V shed 6 bases and J shed 1 base, with 6 bases lying between them.

This clonotype has just a few counts. The rearrangement links TRBV6-5 to TRBJ1-2, with 8 nucleotides matching TRBD1. Germline-derived CDR1 and CDR2 are MNHEY and SVGAGI. The CDR3 loop spans 14 amino acids. Trimming at V came to 2 bases and at J to 7 bases, leaving 6 bases not matched to a gene. The CDR3 reads CASSYRTGYSGYTF. CDR3 bases: TGTGCCAGCAGTTACCGGACAGGGTACTCTGGCTACACCTTC.

Concerning this clonotype itself: Just one base apart from a much larger clone, this may be a read error. The rearrangement uses TRBV2 and TRBJ2-2, with D tentatively TRBD1 (6 bases). The length of the CDR3 is 15 residues. From germline, CDR1 is SNHLY and CDR2 FYNNEI. The CDR3 loop reads CASSDQGFRTGEPFF. CDR3 nucleotide sequence: TGTGCCAGCAGTGATCAGGGGTTTAGAACCGGGGAGCCGTTTTTT.

At least ten counts were recorded for this clonotype. V gene TRBV27 combines with J gene TRBJ1-2; possibly TRBD1 for D (5 bases). This CDR3 contains 13 residues. The germline V gene has CDR1 MNHEY and CDR2 SMNVEV (reference sequence). Trimming pared 0 bases from V and 9 bases from J, leaving 11 bases between. CDR3 in amino acids: CASSLSTGGSYTF. In DNA, the CDR3 is TGTGCCAGCAGTTTATCGACGGGGGGGAGCTACACCTTC.

V gene TRBV12-3 or TRBV12-4 combines with J gene TRBJ1-1; D unresolved. This CDR3 spans 14 amino acids. The V end lost 8 bases, the J end lost 4 bases, and 17 bases lay between the germline ends. CDR3 sequence: CASVVVEVATEAFF. CDR3 bases: TGTGCCAGCGTAGTTGTAGAGGTTGCCACTGAAGCTTTCTTT.

V is TRBV6-5 and J is TRBJ2-3, with 7 bases identical to TRBD2. V shed 2 bases, J shed 4 bases, and the junction held 3 bases outside the gene matches. Germline assignment: CDR1 MNHEY and CDR2 SVGAGI. The CDR3 is 14 amino acids. CDR3 DNA: TGTGCCAGCAGTTACCGAGCGGGGCCAGATACGCAGTATTTT. Residues: CASSYRAGPDTQYF.

V gene TRBV4-1 combines with J gene TRBJ2-1; unclear D gene. Trimming stripped 0 bases from V and 0 bases from J, with 12 bases between. The CDR3 covers 17 residues. Germline CDR1 is MGHRA and CDR2 is YSYEKL. DNA for the CDR3: TGCGCCAGCAGCCAAGATGCCGGGCTAAGCTCCTACAATGAGCAGTTCTTC. Protein sequence: CASSQDAGLSSYNEQFF.

This clonotype has just a few counts. It may be a read error: a sequence one base away is much more abundant. This chain links TRBV28 with TRBJ1-2; the match to TRBD1 covers 9 bases. The CDR3 loop spans 16 amino acids. CDR1 and CDR2 (germline): MDHEN, SYDVKM. CDR3 sequence (DNA): TGTGCCGGCAGTTTAGGGCCCCCGGGACAGGGTGATGGCTACACCTTC. Amino acids: CAGSLGPPGQGDGYTF.

This clonotype was picked up many times. The CDR3 nucleotides are TGCAGTGCTCCAGACGGGCCGAACACTGAAGCTTTCTTT. As protein: CSAPDGPNTEAFF. The V and J genes are TRBV20-1 and TRBJ1-1; D not resolved. The CDR3 is 13 amino acids. Trimming left V 5 bases short and J 1 base short, with 11 bases between. The germline gives CDR1 DFQATT, CDR2 SNEGSKA (reference sequence).

This clonotype was found many times. This chain uses TRBV28 with TRBJ1-5; D gene ambiguous. V lost 5 bases, J lost 5 bases, and 4 bases lay in between. This CDR3 region has 11 residues. Germline V gene lookup returns CDR1 MDHEN and CDR2 SYDVKM. The CDR3 spells CASSEDQPQHF. For the CDR3, the DNA is TGTGCCAGCAGTGAGGATCAGCCCCAGCATTTT.